Listed here are 10 T cell receptor beta chains from one sample, sequenced in a study of blood T cells in healthy people across ages. It was with a sample-barcoded 5' primer and a J-beta primer mix that a second PCR of about 6 to 11 cycles was run. TCRdb reprocessed the 5' RACE reads with MiXCR, giving one entry per CDR3 protein. The sample has roughly 1.5 million distinct CDR3 sequences; 42% are singletons. Sequencing was performed on blood. These receptors all come from a woman between 18 and 29 years old in good health.

This clonotype was picked up many times. The J gene is TRBJ2-5, the V gene TRBV9; no firm D call. Looked up from germline, CDR1 is SGDLS and CDR2 is YYNGEE. V was cut by 0 bases and J by 2 bases, with 8 bases left in between. The CDR3 has 14 amino acids. CDR3 in DNA: TGTGCCAGCAGCGTAGGATCCGTGCAAGAGACCCAGTACTTC. Translated: CASSVGSVQETQYF. Full variable domain (outside the CDR3, taken from reference TRBV9 and TRBJ2-5): DSGVTQTPKHLITATGQRVTLRCSPRSGDLSVYWYQQSLDQGLQFLIQYYNGEERAKGNILERFSAQQFPDLHSELNLSSLELGDSALYFCASSVGSVQETQYFGPGTRLLVL.

A remark on this clonotype: The junction differs from germline at one of its ends, possibly a read error. The chain links TRBV7-9 to TRBJ1-6; D call uncertain. CDR3 length: 13 amino acids. CDR1 SEHNR and CDR2 FQNEAQ come from the germline V gene (reference sequence). The CDR3 nucleotides read TGTGCCAGCAGCTTACGCTTGAATTCACCCCCCCACTTT. Translated: CASSLRLNSPPHF. Full variable domain (outside the CDR3, taken from reference TRBV7-9 and TRBJ1-6): DTGVSQNPRHKITKRGQNVTFRCDPISEHNRLYWYRQTLGQGPEFLTYFQNEAQLEKSRLLSDRFSAERPKGSFSTLEIQRTEQGDSAMYLCASSLRLNSPPHFGNGTRLTVT.

This clonotype was seen only a few times. This chain links TRBV12-3 or TRBV12-4 with TRBJ2-2; 9 nucleotides match TRBD2. Germline trimming cut 3 bases from V and 3 bases from J; bases unmatched to any gene: 14. The CDR3 is made up of 19 amino acids. As DNA, the CDR3 is TGTGCCAGCAGTTTGGGACTAGCCGGTTCCTATATGGACACCGGGGAGCTGTTTTTT. It is translated as CASSLGLAGSYMDTGELFF.

A few counts support this clonotype. A junction boundary mismatches the germline segment, possibly from a read error. The chain is built from TRBV4-3 and TRBJ2-3; 10 positions agree with TRBD1. The germline V gene encodes CDR1 LGHNA and CDR2 YSLEER. The CDR3 consists of 15 residues. Here the CDR3 reads CASSGRDRGVGTQYF. Here the CDR3 DNA reads TGCGCTAGCAGCGGCCGGGACAGGGGTGTGGGTACGCAGTATTTT.

Details on this clonotype: Sequence at one end of the junction differs from germline and may be a read error. The chain employs TRBV4-1 and TRBJ2-1, with TRBD2 identical over 12 bases. Germline lookup yields CDR1 MGHRA and CDR2 YSYEKL. The CDR3 extends over 17 amino acids. The CDR3 region is CASNQVATSGGNNEQFF. The CDR3 DNA reads TGCGCCAGCAACCAAGTCGCGACTAGCGGGGGAAACAATGAGCAGTTCTTC.

This clonotype was counted only a few times. The chain combines TRBV6-2 or TRBV6-3 with TRBJ1-1, with 7 nucleotides matching TRBD1. The CDR3 has 14 residues. CDR1 is MNHEY and CDR2 is SVGEGT in the germline V gene. The V gene end was trimmed by 2 bases and the J gene end by 6 bases; junction bases not matched to a gene: 6. For the CDR3, the DNA is TGTGCCAGCAGTTACAGGGGGCCTATCTCTGAAGCTTTCTTT. It is translated as CASSYRGPISEAFF.

The chain uses TRBV2 and TRBJ1-2; D is unclear. Germline lookup yields CDR1 SNHLY and CDR2 FYNNEI. V was pared by 10 bases and J by 4 bases, with 13 bases between. The CDR3 consists of 12 residues. In DNA, the CDR3 is TGTGCCATAACCGGGATAATCTATGGCTACACCTTC. Translation: CAITGIIYGYTF.

J is TRBJ2-3 and V is TRBV2; 9 bases map to TRBD2. The CDR3 runs 15 residues. The germline V gene encodes CDR1 SNHLY and CDR2 FYNNEI. V was pared by 7 bases and J by 1 base, with 6 bases of the junction left unmatched. Here the CDR3 DNA reads TGTGCCAGCACAGAATCTAGCGGGGGCACAGATACGCAGTATTTT. This sequence encodes CASTESSGGTDTQYF.

The CDR3 spells CASSIVGYEQFF. The CDR3 nucleotides are TGTGCCAGCAGCATAGTAGGGTATGAGCAGTTCTTC. The V gene is TRBV7-9, the J gene TRBJ2-1; no clear D gene. The germline V gene encodes CDR1 SEHNR and CDR2 FQNEAQ (reference sequence). The CDR3 has 12 amino acids. The V and J ends lost 5 bases and 8 bases respectively, with 10 bases between them.

The chain joins TRBV29-1 to TRBJ2-3; D unresolved. The length of the CDR3 is 14 residues. Germline V CDR1 and CDR2: SQVTM, ANQGSEA. V shed 4 bases and J shed 4 bases, with 15 bases lying between them. CDR3 in DNA: TGCAGCGTTGCTCCCCTTCTGTCTGCAGATACGCAGTATTTT. The encoded protein is CSVAPLLSADTQYF.